This T cell receptor beta chain is from a study of cytomegalovirus exposure and HLA in healthy donors. Turning to this clone: Its antigen remains unidentified.

Findings of the study overall: In a later analysis, specific HLA alleles were associated with about 18,000 TCR beta sequences at a 0.05 false discovery rate. The study listed about 150 cytomegalovirus-associated TCR beta chains.

There are 14 residues in the CDR3. Germline assignment: CDR1 SGHVS and CDR2 FNYEAQ. Trimming took 5 bases from V and 1 from J; bases not matched to a gene: 4. The PCR had 60 Vbeta and 13 Jbeta primers. Sequencing was performed with immunoSEQ multiplex PCR; in TCRdb, only in-frame clones are kept and a portion is missing. The top ten hold around an eighth of the sample, which has 90,000 to 130,000 clones, about 80% seen once. The chain is built from TRBV7-6 and TRBJ2-5; 7 nucleotides match TRBD2. The sample was PBMCs. The sequence was collected from a man aged 25-45 years in good health and CMV-seropositive. For the CDR3, the DNA is TGTGCCAGCAGCCCGGGCGGGGGCCAAGAGACCCAGTACTTC. This sequence encodes CASSPGGGQETQYF.